This T cell receptor (beta chain) was captured by sequencing in a study of control samples from healthy donors and cancer patients. Repertoires were generated with immunoSEQ multiplex PCR, while TCRdb's copy carries only in-frame clones and drops some. There are 95,000 to 150,000 clones in the sample; roughly 90% occur only once, and approximately 39% lies in the top ten. The CDR3 extends over 15 amino acids. Germline V gene data show CDR1 as SGHKS and CDR2 as YYEKEE (reference sequence). V was pared by 0 bases and J by 5 bases, with 4 bases of the junction left unmatched. This TCR was sampled from a man aged 45-60 years in good health. The specimen sequenced was blood. The chain has TRBV5-5 and TRBJ2-2, with 7 bases fitting TRBD2. The chain's CDR3 is CASSLERGGTGELFF. The CDR3 coding sequence is TGTGCCAGCAGCTTGGAAAGGGGAGGGACCGGGGAGCTGTTTTTT. Drawing the rest from reference TRBV5-5 and TRBJ2-2, the complete variable domain is DAGVTQSPTHLIKTRGQQVTLRCSPISGHKSVSWYQQVLGQGPQFIFQYYEKEERGRGNFPDRFSARQFPNYSSELNVNALLLGDSALYLCASSLERGGTGELFFGEGSRLTVL.